This is a list of T cell receptor beta chains from one sample in a study of cytomegalovirus exposure and HLA in healthy donors. Sequencing used immunoSEQ multiplex PCR; TCRdb keeps in-frame clones, though not all of them. The sample has tens of thousands of clones; approximately 71% are singletons. The source material was PBMCs. The receptors originated from a man younger than 40 in good health and CMV-seronegative. Each CDR3 is given with its conserved first and last residue. The order of the fields is J gene, clone size, V gene, D gene, CDR3 DNA, CDR3 protein. The D gene is left open where the match is weak. Clone size appears in some rows only: once, few, many, or a class for an expanded clone.

>TRBJ2-1|-|TRBV29-1|TRBD1
TGCAGCGTTCGTGCAGGGGGCCCCTACAATGAGCAGTTCTTC
CSVRAGGPYNEQFF
>TRBJ2-3|-|TRBV5-1|TRBD2
TGCGCCAGCAGGAGAGGTAGCGGGAGTCGGACTAGCACAGATACGCAGTATTTT
CASRRGSGSRTSTDTQYF
>TRBJ2-1|-|TRBV18|-
TGTGCCACCCGAAGTAGGGACACCAATGAGCAGTTCTTC
CATRSRDTNEQFF
>TRBJ1-2|-|TRBV4-2|-
TGTGCCAGCAGCCAAGATCAGGCAGGGGTGGACGCTAACTATGGCTACACCTTC
CASSQDQAGVDANYGYTF
>TRBJ1-1|-|TRBV2|-
TGTGCCAGTAGAGAGGACACTGAAGCTTTCTTT
CASREDTEAFF
>TRBJ1-2|-|TRBV29-1|TRBD1
TGCAGCGTATCACAGGGGGCTGGCGGCTACACCTTC
CSVSQGAGGYTF
>TRBJ1-2|-|TRBV7-9|-
TGTGCCAGCAGCCCCACGAGGGAAGTGAACTATGGCTACACCTTC
CASSPTREVNYGYTF
>TRBJ1-2|-|TRBV29-1|TRBD1
TGCAGCGTTGACGACAGGGGGATTAGCTATGGCTACACCTTC
CSVDDRGISYGYTF
>TRBJ2-5|-|TRBV2|TRBD2
TGTGCCTGCTCACCGACTAGCGGGATCCAAGAGACCCAGTACTTC
CACSPTSGIQETQYF
>TRBJ2-2|-|TRBV30|-
TGTGCCTGGAGCCAGGGACACCTGACCGGGGAGCTGTTTTTT
CAWSQGHLTGELFF
>TRBJ2-7|few|TRBV11-3|-
TGTGCCAGCAGCTTGTCCATAGAGGGTGAGCAGTACTTC
CASSLSIEGEQYF
>TRBJ1-6|-|TRBV28|-
TGTGCCAGCAGTCAACGGGGGTTCCTCCACTTT
CASSQRGFLHF
>TRBJ1-1|-|TRBV28|-
TGTGCCAGCAGTTTAGTAGGGGAAAACACTGAAGCTTTCTTT
CASSLVGENTEAFF
>TRBJ2-5|-|TRBV7-9|TRBD2
TGTGCCAGCAGGGGGACTAGCTGGGAAGAGACCCAGTACTTC
CASRGTSWEETQYF
>TRBJ2-7|-|TRBV28|TRBD1
TGTGCCAGCAGTTTAGTGACAGGGAAAAGTTCCTACGAGCAGTACTTC
CASSLVTGKSSYEQYF
>TRBJ1-1|once|TRBV5-6|-
TGTGCCAGCAGTTTTACAGGGTTTTGGTTATCTGAAGCTTTCTTT
CASSFTGFWLSEAFF
>TRBJ2-7|-|TRBV5-5|-
TGTGCCAGCAGCTTCGCAGGACAATCCTACGAGCAGTACTTC
CASSFAGQSYEQYF
>TRBJ2-7|few|TRBV6-8|-
TGTGCCAGCAGTCAACGGGACAACTACGAGCAGTACTTC
CASSQRDNYEQYF
>TRBJ2-5|-|TRBV6-1|TRBD2
TGTGCCAGCAGTGAAGCGGGGGAGGGTCGAGAGACCCAGTACTTC
CASSEAGEGRETQYF
>TRBJ1-1|-|TRBV30|-
TGTGCCTGGAATAGATATAACACTGAAGCTTTCTTT
CAWNRYNTEAFF
>TRBJ1-1|-|TRBV7-9|TRBD1
TGTGCCAGCAGCGGAGGTAGACAGGGCGCGAACACTGAAGCTTTCTTT
CASSGGRQGANTEAFF
>TRBJ2-7|-|TRBV11-2|TRBD2
TGTGCCAGCAGCTCGTTCGGGAGGGGGTACGAGCAGTACTTC
CASSSFGRGYEQYF
>TRBJ1-5|-|TRBV19|-
TGTGCCAGTAACGCGGGACCTAGCAATCAGCCCCAGCATTTT
CASNAGPSNQPQHF
>TRBJ2-1|-|TRBV27|TRBD1
TGTGCCAGCAGTATCGGACAGGTCCCTGTCAATGAGCAGTTCTTC
CASSIGQVPVNEQFF
>TRBJ2-3|-|TRBV5-1|-
TGCGCCAGCAGCCCCAGGGCCCGCACAGATACGCAGTATTTT
CASSPRARTDTQYF
>TRBJ1-2|-|TRBV5-6|TRBD1
TGTGCCAGCAGCGCCACCGACAGGGTAAACTATGGCTACACCTTC
CASSATDRVNYGYTF
>TRBJ2-1|-|TRBV27|-
TGTGCCAGCAGTTTAGGGGCAGGGGAGAGAGATGAGCAGTTCTTC
CASSLGAGERDEQFF
>TRBJ1-1|-|TRBV6-1|TRBD1
TGTGCCAGCAGTGGAACAGGGGGCTGGGCTGAAGCTTTCTTT
CASSGTGGWAEAFF
>TRBJ2-3|-|TRBV30|-
TGTGCCTGGAGTGTACGCGGGGGCTCGGTTAATACGCAGTATTTT
CAWSVRGGSVNTQYF
>TRBJ2-3|-|TRBV27|TRBD2
TGTGCCAGCAGTTTTACACCCTCTAGCGGATCCACAGATACGCAGTATTTT
CASSFTPSSGSTDTQYF
>TRBJ2-5|-|TRBV5-1|-
TGCGCCAGCAGCTTGGCGGGACTGGTTGAAGAGACCCAGTACTTC
CASSLAGLVEETQYF
>TRBJ1-2|-|TRBV19|TRBD1
TGTGCCAGTAGCCAGGGGGCATACTATGGCTACACCTTC
CASSQGAYYGYTF
>TRBJ1-3|-|TRBV5-1|-
TGCGCCAGCAGCTTGGGGGCAGTCTCTGGAAACACCATATATTTT
CASSLGAVSGNTIYF
>TRBJ1-6|once|TRBV6-5|-
TGTGCCAGCAGTTACTCGGAGGCCGGTTCACCCCTCCACTTT
CASSYSEAGSPLHF
>TRBJ2-7|-|TRBV11-2|-
TGTGCCAGCAGCTTTTCCCACGGGGGCGAGCAGTACTTC
CASSFSHGGEQYF